The T cell receptor (beta chain) under discussion was sequenced for a study of blood T cell repertoires in COVID-19. Clinical history reported by participants formed the basis on which cohorts were assigned. Exposed participants encountered a COVID-19 case during the 2 weeks preceding study entry. In the source study's methods: Reference gene primer amplification gave nucleated cell count estimates. The data were produced by immunoSEQ multiplex PCR, yet TCRdb's version contains in-frame clones alone and is incomplete. V and J calls and clone size are as listed in that table; D and trimming were resolved from the DNA. The repertoire has hundreds of thousands of clones, about four fifths of them found once; the top ten carry 5%. Germline CDR1 SQVTM, CDR2 ANQGSEA. There are 14 residues in the CDR3. The J segment lost 0 bases and the V segment lost 5 bases, leaving 4 bases of the junction unmatched.

The gene calls are TRBV29-1 and TRBJ2-7; 10 nucleotides line up with TRBD2. The sample was PBMCs or T cells enriched from blood (not recorded which). The receptor was isolated from a man between 40 and 49 years old who had been exposed to COVID-19. CDR3 nucleotides: TGCAGCGTTCCCAGACTAGCGGGCTCCTACGAGCAGTACTTC. Translation: CSVPRLAGSYEQYF.